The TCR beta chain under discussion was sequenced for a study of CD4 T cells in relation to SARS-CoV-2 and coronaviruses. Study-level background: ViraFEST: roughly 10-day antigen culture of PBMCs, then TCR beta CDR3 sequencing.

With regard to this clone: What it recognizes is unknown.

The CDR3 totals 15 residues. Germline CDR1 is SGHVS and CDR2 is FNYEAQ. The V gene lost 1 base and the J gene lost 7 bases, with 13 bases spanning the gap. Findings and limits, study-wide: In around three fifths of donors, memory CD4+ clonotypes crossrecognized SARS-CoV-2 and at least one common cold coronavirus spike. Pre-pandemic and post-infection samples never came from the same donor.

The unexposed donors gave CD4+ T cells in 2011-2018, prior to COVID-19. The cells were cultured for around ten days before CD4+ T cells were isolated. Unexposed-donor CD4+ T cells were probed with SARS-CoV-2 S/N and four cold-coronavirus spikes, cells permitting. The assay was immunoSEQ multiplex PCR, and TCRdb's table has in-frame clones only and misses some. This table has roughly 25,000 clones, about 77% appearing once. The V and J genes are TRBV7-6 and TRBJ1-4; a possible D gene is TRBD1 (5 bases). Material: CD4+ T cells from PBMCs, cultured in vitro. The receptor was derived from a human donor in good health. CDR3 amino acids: CASSLVQGRGEKLFF. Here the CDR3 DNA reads TGTGCCAGCAGCTTAGTTCAGGGCCGAGGTGAAAAACTGTTTTTT.